The next 14 T cell receptor beta chains were all read from a single sample in a study of OX40 agonist ivuxolimab in advanced cancers. Clones were read by immunoSEQ multiplex PCR, and TCRdb kept only the in-frame ones, dropping some. This sample has approximately 77,000 clones; 90% occur once, and the top ten carry less than 2%. Here the sequenced sample was CD4+ or CD8+ T cells sorted from blood, taken in a trial of the OX40 agonist ivuxolimab. Receptors were obtained from an adult with an advanced solid tumor such as melanoma, head and neck, liver or kidney cancer.

The chain joins TRBV28 to TRBJ1-2; 7 bases line up with TRBD1. Germline V gene data show CDR1 as MDHEN and CDR2 as SYDVKM. The V and J ends lost 2 bases and 5 bases, in that order; junction bases with no gene match: 8. CDR3 size: 15 residues. The CDR3 DNA is TGTGCCAGCAGTTTAGGCGGGCAGGGGGAATATGGCTACACCTTC. Translated, it gives CASSLGGQGEYGYTF.

Remarks on this clone: At the DNA level, this CDR3 is encoded by other sequences in the same sample as well. This sequence joins TRBV18 and TRBJ2-7, with D perhaps TRBD1 (7 bases). Deletions cut 2 bases from V and 0 bases from J, with 11 bases between. This CDR3 has 15 amino acids. Germline CDR1 is KGHSH and CDR2 is LQKENI. The CDR3 DNA is TGTGCCAGCTCACCATTGCGGGACAGCTCCTACGAGCAGTACTTC. This sequence encodes CASSPLRDSSYEQYF.

V is TRBV2 and J is TRBJ2-5, with TRBD2 matching 7 bases. Germline lookup yields CDR1 SNHLY and CDR2 FYNNEI. The CDR3 has 12 residues. Trimming cost V 6 bases and J 5 bases; bases outside gene matches: 3. The CDR3 DNA follows: TGTGCCAGCAGCACTAGCGCGGAGACCCAGTACTTC. This codes for CASSTSAETQYF.

This clone was seen a single time. The chain recombines TRBV10-2 with TRBJ2-3; possible D gene TRBD2, 5 bases. V was shortened by 0 bases and J by 2 bases, with 15 bases between the two germline ends. In germline, CDR1 is WSHSY, CDR2 SAAADI. The CDR3 is 17 amino acids. The CDR3: CASSESLRGPATDTQYF. CDR3 nucleotide sequence: TGCGCCAGCAGTGAGTCCCTTCGCGGGCCCGCCACAGATACGCAGTATTTT.

The chain recombines TRBV5-1 with TRBJ2-1; the D is unclear. V lost 0 bases and J lost 3, with 4 bases in between. The CDR3 extends over 13 amino acids. Germline V lookup: CDR1 SGHRS, CDR2 YFSETQ. The CDR3 protein is CASSLDNYNEQFF. CDR3 bases: TGCGCCAGCAGCTTGGACAACTACAATGAGCAGTTCTTC.

J is TRBJ2-2 and V is TRBV7-8; 8 bases line up with TRBD1. Losses at the gene ends were 3 bases for V and 6 bases for J; bases not matched to a gene: 6. Germline V gene sequence: CDR1 SGHVS, CDR2 FQNEAQ. This CDR3 spans 15 amino acids. DNA of the CDR3: TGTGCCAGCAGCTTGACGCAGGGGGCGCCCGGGGAGCTGTTTTTT. Translation: CASSLTQGAPGELFF.

There are a few counts of this clone. The chain employs TRBV30 and TRBJ2-5, with D unclear. This CDR3 contains 12 residues. Trimming cost V 6 bases and J 2 bases, with 10 bases left between them. The germline V gene encodes CDR1 GTSNPN and CDR2 SVGIG (reference sequence). The DNA of the CDR3 is TGTGCCTGTTGGGCCGGTCAAGAGACCCAGTACTTC. It specifies CACWAGQETQYF. Using reference TRBV30 and TRBJ2-5 for the parts outside the CDR3, the full variable domain is SQTIHQWPATLVQPVGSPLSLECTVEGTSNPNLYWYRQAAGRGLQLLFYSVGIGQISSEVPQNLSASRPQDRQFILSSKKLLLSDSGFYLCACWAGQETQYFGPGTRLLVL.

This clone came up a few times. The V call is TRBV10-1, the J call TRBJ2-2, with 10 bases that match TRBD2. Germline assignment: CDR1 WNHNN and CDR2 SYGVQD (reference sequence). V dropped 3 bases and J dropped 2; count of bases not matched to a gene: 0. The CDR3 loop spans 15 amino acids. CDR3 in amino acids: CASSELAGNTGELFF. CDR3 bases: TGCGCCAGCAGTGAACTAGCGGGAAACACCGGGGAGCTGTTTTTT.

This clone was recorded once. The chain's CDR3 is CASSPGSAKNIQYF. CDR3 nucleotides: TGTGCCAGCAGCCCCGGGAGTGCCAAAAACATTCAGTACTTC. The V gene is TRBV5-6, the J gene TRBJ2-4, with a possible D match to TRBD2 (6 bases). The ends were cut back, 4 bases at V and 1 base at J, with 9 bases in the middle. The CDR3 has 14 residues. From germline, CDR1 is SGHDT and CDR2 YYEEEE.

CDR3 DNA: TGTGCCAGCAGTTTACGTCCGGGACAGTACGAGACCCAGTACTTC. This gives the protein CASSLRPGQYETQYF. The V and J genes are TRBV27 and TRBJ2-5; TRBD1 matches 7 bases. The germline gives CDR1 MNHEY, CDR2 SMNVEV (reference sequence). With 2 bases clipped from V and 5 bases from J, the junction kept 8 bases outside the gene matches. The CDR3 runs to 15 residues.

The chain recombines TRBV2 with TRBJ2-2; 14 nucleotides align to TRBD2. The V gene's germline CDR1 is SNHLY and CDR2 FYNNEI. Trimming at V came to 2 bases and at J to 6 bases, leaving 2 bases not matched to a gene. There are 16 residues in the CDR3. CDR3 loop: CASSETTSGRAGELFF. CDR3 nucleotides: TGTGCCAGCAGTGAAACGACTAGCGGGAGGGCCGGGGAGCTGTTTTTT. Supplemented by reference TRBV2 and TRBJ2-2, the full variable domain reads EPEVTQTPSHQVTQMGQEVILRCVPISNHLYFYWYRQILGQKVEFLVSFYNNEISEKSEIFDDQFSVERPDGSNFTLKIRSTKLEDSAMYFCASSETTSGRAGELFFGEGSRLTVL.

The chain is built from TRBV5-6 and TRBJ2-6; maybe TRBD2 (5 bases). The CDR3 totals 18 residues. V lost 2 bases to trimming and J lost 0 bases, with 15 bases between them. Germline CDR1 SGHDT, CDR2 YYEEEE. CDR3 nucleotide sequence: TGTGCCAGCAGCTTAAGAGGGCCTCCTTCCTCTGGGGCCAACGTCCTGACTTTC. Amino acids: CASSLRGPPSSGANVLTF.

The V and J genes are TRBV28 and TRBJ2-3; 8 bases align to TRBD2. Trimming took 1 base from V and 1 from J; bases not matched to a gene: 4. Germline V gene sequence: CDR1 MDHEN, CDR2 SYDVKM. The CDR3 is 16 residues long. The CDR3 nucleotides are TGTGCCAGCAGTTTATCTAGGCGGGGGGGCACAGATACGCAGTATTTT. It codes for CASSLSRRGGTDTQYF.

V usage is TRBV27 and J usage is TRBJ1-2, with D possibly matching TRBD1 (5 bases). The CDR3 sequence is 15 residues long. Deletions cut 0 bases from V and 4 bases from J, with 12 bases between. Germline CDR1 reads MNHEY; CDR2 reads SMNVEV (reference sequence). This CDR3 is CASSLSQTGLYGYTF. The CDR3 DNA reads as TGTGCCAGCAGTTTATCCCAAACAGGACTCTATGGCTACACCTTC.